A selection of T cell receptor beta chains follows, all from one sample in a study of blood T cell repertoires in COVID-19. Produced via immunoSEQ multiplex PCR; TCRdb's table is partial and in-frame only. Among about 250,000 clones, just over 85% were seen once, and the ten largest hold more than 1.5%. Sequenced: PBMCs or T cells enriched from blood (not recorded which). The receptors come from a middle-aged man who had recovered from COVID-19. Both conserved end residues are part of each CDR3. Each record gives: clone size, J gene, V gene, D gene, CDR3 DNA, CDR3 protein. D genes are given only for firm matches. Only some rows state a clone size, as once, few, many or a class for expanded clones.

abundance: NA
j_gene: TRBJ2-1
v_gene: TRBV5-1
d_gene: TRBD2
CDR3nt: TGCGCCAGCAGCACAACAAGGACTAGCGGGGTTGATGACAATGAGCAGTTCTTC
CDR3aa: CASSTTRTSGVDDNEQFF

abundance: NA
j_gene: TRBJ2-5
v_gene: TRBV28
d_gene: NA
CDR3nt: TGTGCCAGCAGTTCGGCAGGATTTGCTCAAGAGACCCAGTACTTC
CDR3aa: CASSSAGFAQETQYF

abundance: NA
j_gene: TRBJ2-5
v_gene: TRBV6-2/TRBV6-3
d_gene: NA
CDR3nt: TGTGCCAGCAGCCCCCATTCTGTTAGGGGAGAGACCCAGTACTTC
CDR3aa: CASSPHSVRGETQYF

abundance: NA
j_gene: TRBJ2-1
v_gene: TRBV6-6
d_gene: TRBD2
CDR3nt: TGTGCCAGCATTCGGGGAGACCTTAGCGGGAGGTCCTACAATGAGCAGTTCTTC
CDR3aa: CASIRGDLSGRSYNEQFF

abundance: NA
j_gene: TRBJ1-2
v_gene: TRBV13
d_gene: NA
CDR3nt: TGTGCCAGCAGCTTCAGCGGGGGAAGCTACACCTTC
CDR3aa: CASSFSGGSYTF

abundance: NA
j_gene: TRBJ2-1
v_gene: TRBV5-4
d_gene: TRBD2
CDR3nt: TGTGCCAGCAGCTCCGATCCTAGCGGTGAGCAGTTCTTC
CDR3aa: CASSSDPSGEQFF

abundance: NA
j_gene: TRBJ1-4
v_gene: TRBV29-1
d_gene: NA
CDR3nt: TGCAGCGTTTTGACCGAGGTTGGTGAAAAACTGTTTTTT
CDR3aa: CSVLTEVGEKLFF

abundance: NA
j_gene: TRBJ1-2
v_gene: TRBV7-9
d_gene: NA
CDR3nt: TGTGCCAGCAGCTTAGATCCACAGGAGTATGGCTACACCTTC
CDR3aa: CASSLDPQEYGYTF

abundance: NA
j_gene: TRBJ1-5
v_gene: TRBV30
d_gene: NA
CDR3nt: TGTGCCTGGAGTGTCAACGGGGATCAGCCCCAGCATTTT
CDR3aa: CAWSVNGDQPQHF

abundance: NA
j_gene: TRBJ2-2
v_gene: TRBV6-5
d_gene: TRBD1
CDR3nt: TGTGCCAGCAGTCGACAGGGAGCGAACACCGGGGAGCTGTTTTTT
CDR3aa: CASSRQGANTGELFF

abundance: NA
j_gene: TRBJ1-1
v_gene: TRBV5-1
d_gene: NA
CDR3nt: TGCGCCAGCAGCTTGGGTGGCAGGAATATCGGCACTGAAGCTTTCTTT
CDR3aa: CASSLGGRNIGTEAFF

abundance: NA
j_gene: TRBJ1-3
v_gene: TRBV7-6
d_gene: NA
CDR3nt: TGTGCCAGCAGCTCAGGGGCCTCAGGTGGCTATCTTGGAAACACCATATATTTT
CDR3aa: CASSSGASGGYLGNTIYF

abundance: NA
j_gene: TRBJ2-7
v_gene: TRBV2
d_gene: NA
CDR3nt: TGTGCCAGCAGTGAATGGGGGCGCGTCGAGCAGTACTTC
CDR3aa: CASSEWGRVEQYF

abundance: NA
j_gene: TRBJ1-1
v_gene: TRBV18
d_gene: NA
CDR3nt: TGTGCCAGCTCACCACTTATTACAGGGCGGAGCACTGAAGCTTTCTTT
CDR3aa: CASSPLITGRSTEAFF

abundance: NA
j_gene: TRBJ2-5
v_gene: TRBV4-2
d_gene: TRBD1
CDR3nt: TGTGCCAGCAGTCTACAGGGGGCTCAAGAGACCCAGTACTTC
CDR3aa: CASSLQGAQETQYF

abundance: NA
j_gene: TRBJ2-2
v_gene: TRBV29-1
d_gene: NA
CDR3nt: TGCAGCGTTGAAGATAGTAGCCCGGGCGGGGAGCTGTTTTTT
CDR3aa: CSVEDSSPGGELFF

abundance: NA
j_gene: TRBJ1-5
v_gene: TRBV18
d_gene: TRBD1
CDR3nt: TGTGCCAGCTCACCACAGGGGGGACAGAACAATCAGCCCCAGCATTTT
CDR3aa: CASSPQGGQNNQPQHF

abundance: NA
j_gene: TRBJ2-5
v_gene: TRBV6-2/TRBV6-3
d_gene: NA
CDR3nt: TGTGCCAGCAGTTACGGGGCGGACAACCAAGAGACCCAGTACTTC
CDR3aa: CASSYGADNQETQYF

abundance: NA
j_gene: TRBJ2-1
v_gene: TRBV19
d_gene: NA
CDR3nt: TGTGCCAGTAGTGTACAATCCAGGGCCGGGCCCTACAATGAGCAGTTCTTC
CDR3aa: CASSVQSRAGPYNEQFF

abundance: NA
j_gene: TRBJ1-3
v_gene: TRBV9
d_gene: NA
CDR3nt: TGTGCCAGCAGCGTATTGGCAGGAAACACCATATATTTT
CDR3aa: CASSVLAGNTIYF

abundance: NA
j_gene: TRBJ2-6
v_gene: TRBV6-4
d_gene: NA
CDR3nt: TGTGCCAGCAGCCAGGCGAACTCTGGGGCCAACGTCCTGACTTTC
CDR3aa: CASSQANSGANVLTF

abundance: NA
j_gene: TRBJ1-4
v_gene: TRBV7-9
d_gene: NA
CDR3nt: TGTGCCAGCAGCTTAGATACTGCGAATGAAAAACTGTTTTTT
CDR3aa: CASSLDTANEKLFF

abundance: NA
j_gene: TRBJ1-2
v_gene: TRBV2
d_gene: NA
CDR3nt: TGTGCCAGCCGCCCCACCAGGGTCTACTACACCTTC
CDR3aa: CASRPTRVYYTF

abundance: NA
j_gene: TRBJ1-6
v_gene: TRBV5-1
d_gene: TRBD1
CDR3nt: TGCGCCAGCAGCTCCGGGACAGATAATTCACCCCTCCACTTT
CDR3aa: CASSSGTDNSPLHF

abundance: NA
j_gene: TRBJ2-5
v_gene: TRBV7-2
d_gene: NA
CDR3nt: TGTGCCAGCAGCTCCAATTTGGAGACCCAGTACTTC
CDR3aa: CASSSNLETQYF

abundance: NA
j_gene: TRBJ2-3
v_gene: TRBV7-9
d_gene: TRBD2
CDR3nt: TGTGCCAGCAGCTCAAATAGCGGGGGGGAAACTTATAGCACAGATACGCAGTATTTT
CDR3aa: CASSSNSGGETYSTDTQYF

abundance: NA
j_gene: TRBJ1-1
v_gene: TRBV7-9
d_gene: NA
CDR3nt: TGTGCCAGCAGCCGACTCCTCACTGAAGCTTTCTTT
CDR3aa: CASSRLLTEAFF

abundance: once
j_gene: TRBJ2-1
v_gene: TRBV19
d_gene: TRBD2
CDR3nt: TGTGCCAGTAGTGAAAGTGGCGGGAGCTCCTACAATGAGCAGTTCTTC
CDR3aa: CASSESGGSSYNEQFF

abundance: NA
j_gene: TRBJ1-1
v_gene: TRBV30
d_gene: NA
CDR3nt: TGTGCCTGGAGTCGCCGCCGAGGCCGGGACACTGAAGCTTTCTTT
CDR3aa: CAWSRRRGRDTEAFF

abundance: once
j_gene: TRBJ2-7
v_gene: TRBV3-1/TRBV3-2
d_gene: TRBD1
CDR3nt: TGTGCCAGCAGCTTAGACAGGGGTCCCTACGAGCAGTACTTC
CDR3aa: CASSLDRGPYEQYF

abundance: NA
j_gene: TRBJ2-5
v_gene: TRBV20-1
d_gene: NA
CDR3nt: TGCAGTGCTAGTATCTACGGGATTGAGACCCAGTACTTC
CDR3aa: CSASIYGIETQYF

abundance: NA
j_gene: TRBJ1-1
v_gene: TRBV12-5
d_gene: NA
CDR3nt: TGTGCTAGTGGTTTGCCTCCCCCGGGGAGCACTGAAGCTTTCTTT
CDR3aa: CASGLPPPGSTEAFF

abundance: NA
j_gene: TRBJ2-3
v_gene: TRBV30
d_gene: TRBD2
CDR3nt: TGTGCCTGGAGTCGGGCTAGCGGGAGCTCAGATACGCAGTATTTT
CDR3aa: CAWSRASGSSDTQYF

abundance: once
j_gene: TRBJ1-1
v_gene: TRBV11-3
d_gene: NA
CDR3nt: TGTGCCAGCAGCCGCAGCGGGAACACTGAAGCTTTCTTT
CDR3aa: CASSRSGNTEAFF

abundance: NA
j_gene: TRBJ2-1
v_gene: TRBV18
d_gene: TRBD2
CDR3nt: TGTGCCAGCTCACCATTCCAGCCACGGGGGGCAGTAGCGGGGATAGACAATGAGCAGTTCTTC
CDR3aa: CASSPFQPRGAVAGIDNEQFF

abundance: NA
j_gene: TRBJ1-5
v_gene: TRBV10-3
d_gene: NA
CDR3nt: TGTGCCATCAGTGGGGCAGGTCCTATGCCCCAGCATTTT
CDR3aa: CAISGAGPMPQHF

abundance: once
j_gene: TRBJ1-2
v_gene: TRBV5-1
d_gene: NA
CDR3nt: TGCGCCAGCAGCTTGGAGACAGACTATGGCTACACCTTC
CDR3aa: CASSLETDYGYTF

abundance: NA
j_gene: TRBJ2-1
v_gene: TRBV12-3/TRBV12-4
d_gene: NA
CDR3nt: TGTGCCAGCAGTCCCACTGGGAGGACGCAGTTCTTC
CDR3aa: CASSPTGRTQFF

abundance: NA
j_gene: TRBJ2-1
v_gene: TRBV6-4
d_gene: NA
CDR3nt: TGTGCCAGCAGAGAACAGGGCTCCCAATACAATGAGCAGTTCTTC
CDR3aa: CASREQGSQYNEQFF

abundance: NA
j_gene: TRBJ1-5
v_gene: TRBV28
d_gene: TRBD1
CDR3nt: TGTGCCAGCAGTCCCCCGGGACAGGGGGCGCGAGGACAGCCCCAGCATTTT
CDR3aa: CASSPPGQGARGQPQHF

abundance: NA
j_gene: TRBJ2-1
v_gene: TRBV7-9
d_gene: NA
CDR3nt: TGTGCCAGCAGCTTAAAACTAAACGACAATGAGCAGTTCTTC
CDR3aa: CASSLKLNDNEQFF

abundance: NA
j_gene: TRBJ2-1
v_gene: TRBV3-1/TRBV3-2
d_gene: TRBD1
CDR3nt: TGTGCCAGCAGCCAGAGGGACAGACAAAGCTCCTACAATGAGCAGTTCTTC
CDR3aa: CASSQRDRQSSYNEQFF

abundance: NA
j_gene: TRBJ2-7
v_gene: TRBV28
d_gene: TRBD2
CDR3nt: TGTGCCAGCAGTCCGGCGGGGGGAGCCCTCTCCTACGAGCAGTACTTC
CDR3aa: CASSPAGGALSYEQYF

abundance: NA
j_gene: TRBJ2-5
v_gene: TRBV7-7
d_gene: TRBD1
CDR3nt: TGTGCTAGCAGCCCCGTGGACAGGGAAGAGACCCAGTACTTC
CDR3aa: CASSPVDREETQYF

abundance: NA
j_gene: TRBJ1-2
v_gene: TRBV28
d_gene: NA
CDR3nt: TGTGCCAGCAGTTTATGGCGGGATGGCTACACCTTC
CDR3aa: CASSLWRDGYTF